This T cell receptor (beta chain) was recorded in a study of OX40 agonist ivuxolimab in advanced cancers. This CDR3 is built from 16 residues. The method was immunoSEQ multiplex PCR; TCRdb's version includes in-frame clones alone and lacks a portion of them. There are under 90,000 clones in the sample; approximately 94% occur only once, and around 15% lies in the top ten. This sample comprised CD4+ or CD8+ T cells sorted from blood, obtained in a trial of the OX40 agonist ivuxolimab. This rearrangement joins TRBV12-1 to TRBJ1-3; the table calls TRBD1, which could not be checked here. TRBV12-1 is a listed pseudogene. This TCR came from an adult with an advanced solid tumor such as melanoma, head and neck, liver or kidney cancer. The CDR3 DNA follows: TGTGCCAGCAGCACGCAGGGACAGGGGACGAGAAACACCATATATTTT. Translation gives CASSTQGQGTRNTIYF.